This entry describes one TCR beta chain. The antigen this receptor binds is unknown. One base away there is no much larger clone; base qualities are not given. The CDR3 contains 16 residues, cysteine and phenylalanine counted. The CDR3 DNA has 48 bases and is translated from base 1. At the junction V is shortened by 5 bases and J by 2 bases; bases outside the gene matches: 9. In the germline V gene (reference sequence), CDR1 corresponds to SGHAT and CDR2 to FQDESV. RNA was extracted with the RNeasy kit and about 0.5 to 1 ug was reverse transcribed using random hexamers. The immunoSEQ multiplex PCR assay, covering 54 Vbeta and 13 Jbeta segments, was used to amplify TCR beta CDR3 regions. To correct PCR amplification bias, a synthetic template baseline was used for both primer optimization and computational correction. The study's processing was this. Reads were annotated to V, D and J genes according to IMGT and were analyzed with immunoSEQ Analyzer, with only productive sequences retained. Clonality was computed as one minus Shannon entropy normalized by log2 of the number of productive unique sequences. Public and private clones were assessed among the 100 most prevalent clones of each patient and control. Susac-specific clones were defined as absent from healthy and MS cohorts, 850 to 1,300 published viral clones and other ImmuneACCESS disease sequences. TCRdb cleaned the public reads at Q25 with fastp, built clones with MiXCR and kept in-frame beta chains. Duplicate CDR3 protein sequences are folded into a single record with the most common DNA and genes. The V and J calls shown here were made by TCRdb, not taken from the authors' results. Within this sample are some 120,000 distinct CDR3 sequences, with about 95% of them counted one time only. The ten largest make up around 0.2% of the sample.

The data are from a study of CD8 T cells in Susac syndrome (dated by TCRdb to 2018 to 2020). Turning to the overall study: Of the Susac syndrome patients who were sequenced, about 6 had clinically active disease and roughly 8 were in clinical remission. Susac syndrome patients were therapy-naive, on corticosteroids (some also receiving IVIg), or on IVIg alone at blood withdrawal. The study used repertoire sequencing to test whether antigen drove CD8+ T cell activation and differentiation in Susac syndrome. Clonality of the CD8+ T cell repertoire was compared between over ten healthy donors, approximately 14 Susac syndrome patients and fewer than 16 multiple sclerosis patients. Results the study describes overall, beyond this receptor: The TCR sequencing and HLA analysis was acknowledged to have included a relatively small number of individuals. CD8+ repertoires in Susac syndrome showed clonal expansion, which was highest in CD8+ TEMRA cells and was greater in clinically active patients than in remitting patients. Looking at Susac-specific public clones, the researchers identified about 15 in the total CD8+ repertoire and roughly 5 in the CD8+ TEMRA repertoire.

Peripheral blood CD8+ and CD4+ T cells from healthy donors, Susac syndrome patients and multiple sclerosis patients were profiled by high-throughput TCR beta sequencing. Susac syndrome patients met recently defined diagnostic criteria for definite or probable disease. CD8+ TEMRA cells were enriched by FACS, while bulk CD8+ and CD4+ T cells were purified by magnetic negative isolation. Blood was collected in EDTA tubes and processed within 24 hours, with PBMCs isolated through density gradient centrifugation. PBMCs intended for TCR sequencing were cryopreserved in liquid nitrogen and were subsequently thawed in a 37 degrees C water bath. The sorted or isolated CD4+, CD8+ and CD8+ TEMRA cells had a purity of 90% or higher.

Sequencing used CD8+ T cells from PBMCs. The sequence derives from a human donor with Susac syndrome. This sequence uses TRBV11-1 and TRBJ2-1, with 7 bases matching TRBD1. The CDR3 loop reads CASSALRQGAYNEQFF. The bases read TGTGCCAGCAGCGCATTGCGGCAGGGGGCCTACAATGAGCAGTTCTTC.